Shown below are 11 T cell receptor beta chains from a single sample sequenced in a study of shared clonotypes between healthy human individuals. Clones were read by immunoSEQ multiplex PCR, and TCRdb kept only the in-frame ones, dropping some. This repertoire shows some 2,500,000 clones, under 95% found once; its top ten account for about 0.38%. The material sequenced was naive CD4+ T cells from PBMCs. Regarding subset: CD45RA+ positively selected. The receptors here all came from a man in his late teens or twenties in good health. Some clones in this sample may be carry-over from other donors' samples.

The chain links TRBV7-9 to TRBJ2-7; 12 bases agree with TRBD2. With 5 bases clipped from V and 4 bases from J, the junction kept 9 bases outside the gene matches. Germline V lookup: CDR1 SEHNR, CDR2 FQNEAQ (reference sequence). The CDR3 consists of 16 residues. The CDR3 DNA sequence: TGTGCCAGCAGCCTGCTACTAGCGGGAGGTGCGTACGAGCAGTACTTC. Translated: CASSLLLAGGAYEQYF.

J is TRBJ2-2 and V is TRBV11-3, with D possibly TRBD2 on 6 matching bases. The CDR3 runs 15 residues. Trimming left V 4 bases short and J 7 bases short, with 16 bases between. CDR1 is SGHNT and CDR2 is YENEEA in the germline V gene. The CDR3 reads CASSSGIAVNGELFF. CDR3 in DNA: TGTGCCAGCAGCTCCGGGATAGCGGTAAACGGGGAGCTGTTTTTT.

This chain connects TRBV7-6 to TRBJ2-7, with 12 bases that match TRBD1. The length of the CDR3 is 15 residues. Per the germline V gene, CDR1 is SGHVS and CDR2 is FNYEAQ. The V gene end was trimmed by 3 bases and the J gene end by 5 bases; junction bases not matched to a gene: 5. CDR3 nucleotides: TGTGCCAGCAGCTTGGCCGGGACAGGGGGCCACGAGCAGTACTTC. Translation: CASSLAGTGGHEQYF.

The chain has TRBV28 and TRBJ2-4; D uncertain. Trimming shortened V by 2 bases and J by 5 bases, and 13 bases separated the two germline ends. The germline gives CDR1 MDHEN, CDR2 SYDVKM. The CDR3 totals 15 residues. The CDR3 loop reads CASSLAKGWENIQYF. As DNA, the CDR3 is TGTGCCAGCAGTTTAGCAAAAGGGTGGGAAAACATTCAGTACTTC.

With respect to this clone: Other DNA sequences in this sample translate to the same CDR3. The chain uses TRBV29-1 and TRBJ2-5, with D uncertain. V shed 6 bases and J shed 2 bases, with 10 bases lying between them. In germline, CDR1 is SQVTM, CDR2 ANQGSEA. This CDR3 is 12 amino acids long. Here the CDR3 DNA reads TGCAGCGTGGCTGGCGGACAAGAGACCCAGTACTTC. Translated: CSVAGGQETQYF.

The chain combines TRBV7-2 with TRBJ2-7; no clear D. CDR1 and CDR2 (germline): SGHTA, FQGNSA. The CDR3 is made up of 15 amino acids. The germline V and J ends were trimmed by 7 bases and 7 bases, with 23 bases remaining between them. The CDR3 sequence: CASNPLGRIPVEQYF. The CDR3 DNA sequence: TGTGCCAGCAACCCACTCGGACGGATACCAGTGGAGCAGTACTTC.

The chain carries TRBV15 and TRBJ2-7; D remains unclear. In germline, CDR1 is LNHNV, CDR2 YYDKDF (reference sequence). Trimming cost V 2 bases and J 2 bases, with 10 bases left between them. The CDR3 contains 14 residues. The CDR3 DNA follows: TGTGCCACCAGCAGACCGGTACCTCCCTACGAGCAGTACTTC. It specifies CATSRPVPPYEQYF.

The V call is TRBV7-2, the J call TRBJ2-7, with D hard to call. The CDR3 is 13 residues long. Per the germline V gene, CDR1 is SGHTA and CDR2 is FQGNSA. V lost 5 bases to trimming and J lost 6 bases, with 14 bases between them. The CDR3 DNA is TGTGCCAGCAGCCCCTTTTACCGACTCGAGCAGTACTTC. Translated, it gives CASSPFYRLEQYF.

The chain links TRBV9 to TRBJ1-4; no reliable D call. V lost 2 bases to trimming and J lost 4 bases, with 9 bases between them. Germline CDR1 and CDR2: SGDLS and YYNGEE. The CDR3 runs to 14 residues. CDR3 residues: CASSVGEINEKLFF. CDR3 coding DNA: TGTGCCAGCAGCGTTGGGGAGATTAATGAAAAACTGTTTTTT.

The V call is TRBV6-6, the J call TRBJ1-2; perhaps TRBD1 as D (6 bases). This CDR3 is built from 15 residues. The germline V and J ends were trimmed by 7 bases and 3 bases, with 18 bases remaining between them. Germline CDR1 and CDR2: MNHNY and SVGAGI (reference sequence). The CDR3 coding sequence is TGTGCCAGCACCCAGGGGACGGCTTTCCACTATGGCTACACCTTC. Protein: CASTQGTAFHYGYTF.

The chain combines TRBV6-5 with TRBJ2-3, with D unclear. V was shortened by 2 bases and J by 4 bases, with 7 bases between the two germline ends. The CDR3 extends over 13 amino acids. Germline loops: CDR1 MNHEY, CDR2 SVGAGI. The DNA of the CDR3 is TGTGCCAGCAGTTACGGTTCCCCAGATACGCAGTATTTT. Translated, it gives CASSYGSPDTQYF.